This T cell receptor (beta chain) appears in the sequencing data of a study of shared clonotypes between healthy human individuals. This clone was counted a single time. V lost 5 bases, J lost 4 bases, and 9 bases stayed unmatched. Germline lookup yields CDR1 SGHTA and CDR2 FQGNSA. There are 15 residues in the CDR3. In the study's own analysis: With immunoSEQ giving junction-only sequences and no quality scores, filtering differed. Generated by immunoSEQ multiplex PCR, the TCRdb table keeps only in-frame clones and is missing some. That table gives V, J and clone size, and the DNA gave D and trimming. Here the sample spans about half a million clones, around 73% being singletons. Among the donors, all were Caucasian adults who lived in Nashville, Tennessee. Unsorted samples, those not sorted, used some 90 million PBMCs for genomic DNA.

Sequencing was done on a sample of PBMCs. The sequence derives from a woman in her forties in good health. Some clones in this sample may be carry-over from other donors' samples. The chain joins TRBV7-2 to TRBJ2-7; TRBD1 agrees at 9 bases. This CDR3 is CASSPAGQGLYEQYF. The DNA of the CDR3 is TGTGCCAGCAGCCCCGCAGGACAGGGGTTATACGAGCAGTACTTC.